The clone carrying this T cell receptor (beta chain) came up once. The CDR3 totals 15 residues. With 1 base removed from V and 8 bases from J, the gap between germline ends came to 14 bases. The V gene's germline CDR1 is LGHDT and CDR2 YNNKEL (reference sequence). The data were obtained in a study of control samples from healthy donors and cancer patients. The table came from immunoSEQ multiplex PCR; TCRdb's copy has only in-frame clones and leaves some out. The table includes some 57,000 clones, 95% to 97% detected once. The clonotype originates from a woman in her 30s in good health. The rearrangement joins TRBV3-1 (or the pseudogene TRBV3-2) to TRBJ2-2; D may be TRBD2 (5 bases). Sequencing was carried out using blood. DNA for the CDR3: TGTGCCAGCAGCCAAGTTCCCTCGGGGATTGGGGAGCTGTTTTTT. Its protein product is CASSQVPSGIGELFF.